The 22 T cell receptor beta chains presented below share a single source sample, sequenced in a study of T cells after yellow fever vaccination. TCRdb itself ran the 5' RACE reads through MiXCR, one entry per CDR3 protein. The sample has fewer than 20,000 distinct CDR3 sequences; about 4.1% are singletons. This specimen consisted of PBMCs, either bulk or a sorted T-cell subset (CD4+, CD8+, memory, or dextramer-sorted; not recorded which), obtained 15 days after the yellow fever booster vaccination. Receptors originate from a man aged 25 to 45 who received the YFV17D yellow fever vaccine.

As for this clonotype: This clone may be a read error of a much larger clone one base away. This chain joins TRBV20-1 and TRBJ1-2; no definite D call. This CDR3 has 12 residues. Germline CDR1 and CDR2: DFQATT and SNEGSKA (reference sequence). As DNA, the CDR3 is TGCTGTGCTAGAGACGAAGGATATGGCTACACCTTC. Its protein product is CCARDEGYGYTF.

At least ten counts were recorded for this clonotype. The CDR3 DNA follows: TGCGCCAGCAGACTTGGACTCAGGGACTCCTACGAGCAGTACTTC. Translated: CASRLGLRDSYEQYF. This chain links TRBV4-3 with TRBJ2-7, with D perhaps matching TRBD1 or TRBD2 (5 bases each). V was cut by 6 bases and J by 0 bases, with 15 bases left in between. The length of the CDR3 is 15 residues. CDR1 and CDR2 (germline): LGHNA, YSLEER.

Ten or more counts support this clonotype. In nucleotides, the CDR3 is TGTGCCAGCAGCCCTGCCGGCGGTTTAGAGCAGTTCTTC. Translating gives CASSPAGGLEQFF. The rearrangement uses TRBV11-2 and TRBJ2-1; no firm D call. CDR1 and CDR2 (germline): SGHAT, FQNNGV. V dropped 5 bases and J dropped 10 bases, with 15 bases sitting between them. This CDR3 has 13 residues.

In this sample, this clonotype turned up many times. The chain has TRBV6-5 and TRBJ2-5, with D perhaps matching TRBD1 (6 bases). The CDR3 sequence is 14 residues long. Germline CDR1 and CDR2: MNHEY and SVGAGI. The ends were cut back, 6 bases at V and 4 bases at J, with 15 bases in the middle. The DNA of the CDR3 is TGTGCCAGCAGCTGGACAGATCCGGGAGAGACCCAGTACTTC. Translation gives CASSWTDPGETQYF.

This clonotype has ten or more counts. V gene TRBV10-2 combines with J gene TRBJ2-1, with 7 bases fitting TRBD2. Germline V gives CDR1 WSHSY, CDR2 SAAADI. V was pared by 0 bases and J by 10 bases, with 6 bases of the junction left unmatched. The length of the CDR3 is 14 residues. CDR3 protein: CASSESAKAGEQFF. The DNA for the CDR3 is TGCGCCAGCAGTGAGTCGGCGAAAGCGGGAGAGCAGTTCTTC.

This clonotype was recorded many times. CDR3 DNA sequence: TGTGCCAGCAGCTCGGACAGGGTAAAAGGGACCCAGTACTTC. Translating gives CASSSDRVKGTQYF. V gene TRBV7-6 combines with J gene TRBJ2-5, with 8 bases aligning to TRBD1. V lost 4 bases to trimming and J lost 7 bases; unmatched junction nucleotides: 8. The CDR3 length is 14 residues. The germline gives CDR1 SGHVS, CDR2 FNYEAQ.

This clonotype was seen repeatedly, ten times or more. The gene calls are TRBV5-4 and TRBJ2-7; 12 nucleotides match TRBD2. This CDR3 is built from 15 residues. V gave up 5 bases and J gave up 2 bases; unmatched junction bases: 5. Germline CDR1 and CDR2: SGHNT and YYREEE (reference sequence). The CDR3 protein is CASSKGLAGTYEQYF. The CDR3 DNA reads as TGTGCCAGCAGTAAGGGACTAGCGGGTACCTACGAGCAGTACTTC.

This clonotype occurred many times. J is TRBJ1-2 and V is TRBV7-2; 8 nucleotides align to TRBD1. The CDR3 has 15 residues. Germline V gives CDR1 SGHTA, CDR2 FQGNSA. Germline trimming cut 4 bases from V and 0 bases from J; bases unmatched to any gene: 4. The CDR3 protein is CASSSGTGTNYGYTF. In DNA, the CDR3 is TGTGCCAGCAGCTCAGGGACAGGCACTAACTATGGCTACACCTTC.

This clonotype was recorded many times. The chain is built from TRBV10-3 and TRBJ2-1, with D perhaps TRBD2 (6 bases). CDR3 size: 16 residues. Germline V gives CDR1 ENHRY, CDR2 SYGVKD. Trimming removed 4 bases from V and 5 bases from J, with 18 bases in between. The CDR3 here is CAISGPWGGENNEQFF. The DNA for the CDR3 is TGTGCCATCAGTGGTCCTTGGGGCGGGGAAAACAATGAGCAGTTCTTC.

This clonotype occurred many times. The J gene is TRBJ2-7, the V gene TRBV7-2; D unresolved. This CDR3 comprises 14 residues. The V end lost 4 bases, the J end lost 2 bases, and 12 bases lay between the germline ends. CDR1 is SGHTA, CDR2 FQGNSA, per germline. The CDR3 protein is CASSSYPPPYEQYF. In DNA form, the CDR3 reads TGTGCCAGCAGCTCGTACCCACCCCCCTACGAGCAGTACTTC. Together with reference TRBV7-2 and TRBJ2-7, the CDR3 gives the full variable domain: GAGVSQSPSNKVTEKGKDVELRCDPISGHTALYWYRQSLGQGLEFLIYFQGNSAPDKSGLPSDRFSAERTGGSVSTLTIQRTQQEDSAVYLCASSSYPPPYEQYFGPGTRLTVT.

Many counts were recorded for this clonotype. The rearrangement uses TRBV5-1 and TRBJ2-1; 8 nucleotides align to TRBD2. The J segment lost 7 bases and the V segment lost 2 bases, leaving 5 bases of the junction unmatched. Germline lookup yields CDR1 SGHRS and CDR2 YFSETQ. This CDR3 is 14 amino acids long. The CDR3 nucleotides read TGCGCCAGCAGCTTCCTTAGCGGGGTAAATGAGCAGTTCTTC. Protein: CASSFLSGVNEQFF.

This clonotype ranks as medium-sized (0.01 to 0.1%). This sequence joins TRBV2 and TRBJ2-7; 9 nucleotides align to TRBD1. With 5 bases clipped from V and 4 bases from J, the junction kept 3 bases outside the gene matches. CDR1 is SNHLY and CDR2 is FYNNEI in the germline V gene. The CDR3 covers 13 residues. The CDR3 reads CASSTGTGYEQYF. DNA for the CDR3: TGTGCCAGCAGTACCGGGACAGGGTACGAGCAGTACTTC.

This clonotype came up many times. This rearrangement joins TRBV20-1 to TRBJ2-1; the D gene is possibly TRBD1 (6 bases). The V gene's germline CDR1 is DFQATT and CDR2 SNEGSKA (reference sequence). This CDR3 has 16 residues. V was pared by 0 bases and J by 1 base, with 13 bases between. The CDR3 region is CSARDLGTPSYNEQFF. The CDR3 bases are TGCAGTGCTAGAGATTTAGGGACACCGTCCTACAATGAGCAGTTCTTC.

This clonotype occurred many times. The CDR3 DNA sequence: TGTGCCAGCAGCCCTACGAGGGTGGAGACCCAGTACTTC. The encoded protein is CASSPTRVETQYF. The chain couples TRBV6-1 to TRBJ2-5, with a tentative D call TRBD2 (5 bases). This CDR3 has 13 amino acids. The germline CDR1 and CDR2 sequences are MNHNS and SASEGT. Deletions cut 6 bases from V and 5 bases from J, with 13 bases between.

This clonotype was observed many times. This rearrangement joins TRBV15 to TRBJ2-1; unclear D gene. This CDR3 region has 14 residues. The germline V gene encodes CDR1 LNHNV and CDR2 YYDKDF (reference sequence). Trimming stripped 3 bases from V and 2 bases from J, with 8 bases between. DNA for the CDR3: TGTGCCACCAGCAGCGGGCTAGCCTACAATGAGCAGTTCTTC. It specifies CATSSGLAYNEQFF. Filled out from reference TRBV15 and TRBJ2-1, the complete variable domain reads DAMVIQNPRYQVTQFGKPVTLSCSQTLNHNVMYWYQQKSSQAPKLLFHYYDKDFNNEADTPDNFQSRRPNTSFCFLDIRSPGLGDTAMYLCATSSGLAYNEQFFGPGTRLTVL.

This clonotype occurred many times. The chain couples TRBV28 to TRBJ2-3, with TRBD2 matching 8 bases. CDR1 MDHEN and CDR2 SYDVKM come from the germline V gene. Germline trimming cut 10 bases from V and 2 bases from J; bases unmatched to any gene: 11. The CDR3 has 15 residues. CDR3 in amino acids: CATEREQDHTDTQYF. CDR3 nucleotides: TGTGCCACCGAGCGGGAGCAGGACCACACAGATACGCAGTATTTT.

This clonotype was recorded many times. This sequence joins TRBV10-3 and TRBJ2-1; 13 positions agree with TRBD2. J lost 10 bases, V lost 6 bases, and 12 bases had no gene match. CDR3 length: 16 residues. Looked up from germline, CDR1 is ENHRY and CDR2 is SYGVKD. The CDR3 reads CAISDLTSGRAGEQFF. The CDR3 DNA is TGTGCCATCAGCGACCTTACTAGCGGGAGGGCTGGGGAGCAGTTCTTC.

There are many counts of this clonotype. This rearrangement joins TRBV10-2 to TRBJ1-5, with a tentative D call TRBD1 (5 bases). Trimming took off 3 bases at V and 7 bases at J, with 7 bases between the two ends. The CDR3 is made up of 12 amino acids. In germline, CDR1 is WSHSY, CDR2 SAAADI. In DNA, the CDR3 is TGCGCCAGCAGTGAATGGGGCCAGCCCCAGCATTTT. Its translation is CASSEWGQPQHF.

This clonotype was counted ten times or more. V and J are TRBV5-1 and TRBJ2-7; D unclear. The V gene lost 3 bases and the J gene lost 6 bases, with 10 bases spanning the gap. CDR3 length: 12 amino acids. Germline CDR1 SGHRS, CDR2 YFSETQ. The CDR3 here is CASSWGGREQYF. The CDR3 DNA follows: TGCGCCAGCAGCTGGGGTGGACGCGAGCAGTACTTC.

The sample holds many counts of this clonotype. The V gene is TRBV4-3, the J gene TRBJ1-6; 7 positions agree with TRBD1. CDR3 length equals 15 residues. The germline V gene encodes CDR1 LGHNA and CDR2 YSLEER. Germline trimming cut 4 bases from V and 7 bases from J; bases unmatched to any gene: 7. DNA for the CDR3: TGCGCCAGCAGCCGAAACACAGGGGAAAATTCACCCCTCCACTTT. Translation: CASSRNTGENSPLHF.

This clonotype was observed at least ten times. The chain is built from TRBV5-6 and TRBJ2-2; 12 bases fit TRBD1. The CDR3 runs to 18 residues. The V gene end was trimmed by 4 bases and the J gene end by 7 bases; junction bases not matched to a gene: 14. Germline values: CDR1 SGHDT, CDR2 YYEEEE. Here the CDR3 reads CASSQKARDRGPNGELFF. CDR3 bases: TGTGCCAGCAGCCAAAAAGCCCGGGACAGGGGGCCTAACGGGGAGCTGTTTTTT.

Many counts were recorded for this clonotype. The gene calls are TRBV6-5 and TRBJ2-5; 9 bases are shared with TRBD2. Per germline, CDR1 MNHEY and CDR2 SVGAGI. The CDR3 covers 15 residues. The V and J ends lost 6 bases and 4 bases, in that order; junction bases with no gene match: 9. CDR3 sequence (DNA): TGTGCCAGCAGCCTTGGTAGCGGGAGCTTAGAGACCCAGTACTTC. Its protein is CASSLGSGSLETQYF.